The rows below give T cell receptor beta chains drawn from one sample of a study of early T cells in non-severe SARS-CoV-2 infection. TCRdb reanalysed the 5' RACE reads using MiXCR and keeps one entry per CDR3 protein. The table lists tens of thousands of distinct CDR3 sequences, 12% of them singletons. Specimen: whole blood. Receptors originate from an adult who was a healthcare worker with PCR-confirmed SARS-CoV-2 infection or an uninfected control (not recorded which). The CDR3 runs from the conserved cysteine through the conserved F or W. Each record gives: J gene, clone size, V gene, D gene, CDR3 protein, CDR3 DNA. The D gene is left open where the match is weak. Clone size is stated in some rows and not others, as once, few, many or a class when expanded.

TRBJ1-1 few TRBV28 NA CASSITGTGNTEAFF TGTGCCAGCAGTATTACCGGGACGGGGAACACTGAAGCTTTCTTT
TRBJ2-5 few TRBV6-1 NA CASKAAGRETQYF TGTGCCAGCAAGGCAGCGGGTAGGGAGACCCAGTACTTC
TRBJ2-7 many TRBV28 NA CASSLEDYFYEQYF TGTGCCAGCAGTTTAGAGGACTACTTTTACGAGCAGTACTTC
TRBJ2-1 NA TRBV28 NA CASSGRGRGEQFF TGTGCCAGCAGTGGGCGGGGGCGCGGCGAGCAGTTCTTC
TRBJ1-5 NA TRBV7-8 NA CASSLAETLGQPQHF TGTGCCAGCAGCTTAGCGGAGACCCTCGGTCAGCCCCAGCATTTT
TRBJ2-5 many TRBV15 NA CATSRDVGAEETQYF TGTGCCACCAGCAGAGATGTAGGGGCTGAAGAGACCCAGTACTTC
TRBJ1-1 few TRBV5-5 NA CASSLVGVNTEAFF TGTGCCAGCAGCTTGGTAGGAGTGAACACTGAAGCTTTCTTT
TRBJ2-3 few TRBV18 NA CASSPLGSRTDTQYF TGTGCCAGCTCACCACTTGGATCCCGCACAGATACGCAGTATTTT
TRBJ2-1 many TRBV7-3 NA CASSPDESNEQFF TGTGCCAGCAGCCCTGACGAGTCCAATGAGCAGTTCTTC
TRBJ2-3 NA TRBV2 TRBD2 CASRGAGPGDTQYF TGTGCCAGCAGGGGAGCGGGACCGGGGGATACGCAGTATTTT
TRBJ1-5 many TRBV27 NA CASSHRQTGQPQHF TGTGCCAGCAGTCACCGACAGACGGGGCAGCCCCAGCATTTT
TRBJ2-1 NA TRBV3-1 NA CASSQEGGYEQFF TGTGCCAGCAGCCAAGAAGGAGGGTATGAGCAGTTCTTC
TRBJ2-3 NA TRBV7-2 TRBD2 CASSLGVGGSDTQYF TGTGCCAGCAGCTTAGGGGTGGGAGGGTCAGATACGCAGTATTTT
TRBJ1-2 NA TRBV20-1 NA CSAKEDINYGYTF TGCAGTGCTAAGGAGGACATTAACTATGGCTACACCTTC
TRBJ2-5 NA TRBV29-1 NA CSVLGGTQYF TGCAGCGTGCTGGGGGGGACCCAGTACTTC
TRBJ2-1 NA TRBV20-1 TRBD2 CSAMRVAGESNNEQFF TGCAGTGCCATGAGGGTAGCGGGAGAGTCGAACAATGAGCAGTTCTTC
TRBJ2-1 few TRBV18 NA CASSPFEVPNNEQFF TGTGCCAGCTCACCATTTGAGGTGCCTAACAATGAGCAGTTCTTC
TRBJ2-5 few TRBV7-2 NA CASGTTQETQYF TGTGCCAGCGGAACTACTCAAGAGACCCAGTACTTC
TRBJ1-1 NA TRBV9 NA CASSVAENTEAFF TGTGCCAGCAGCGTAGCTGAGAACACTGAAGCTTTCTTT
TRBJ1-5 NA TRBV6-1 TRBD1 CASWGQGWRNQPQHF TGTGCCAGCTGGGGACAGGGTTGGCGCAATCAGCCCCAGCATTTT
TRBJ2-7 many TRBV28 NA CASSQSGSSYEQYF TGTGCCAGCAGCCAGAGCGGGTCCTCCTACGAGCAGTACTTC
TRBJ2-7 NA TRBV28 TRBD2 CASIAGTSGHYSYEQYF TGTGCCAGCATCGCAGGGACTAGCGGGCATTACTCCTACGAGCAGTACTTC
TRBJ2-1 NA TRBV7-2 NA CASSPRAGAIEQFF TGTGCCAGCAGCCCTAGGGCAGGGGCCATTGAGCAGTTCTTC
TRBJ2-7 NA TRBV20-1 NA CSASDEGDFYEQYF TGCAGTGCTTCGGATGAGGGTGATTTCTACGAGCAGTACTTC
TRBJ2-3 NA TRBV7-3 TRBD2 CASSPGGGGTDTQYF TGTGCCAGCAGCCCCGGGGGGGGAGGCACAGATACGCAGTATTTT
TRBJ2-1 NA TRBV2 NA CGGSSYNEQFF TGTGGGGGCAGCTCCTACAATGAGCAGTTCTTC
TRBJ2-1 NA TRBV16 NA CASSQSGYNEQFF TGTGCCAGCAGCCAATCGGGGTACAATGAGCAGTTCTTC
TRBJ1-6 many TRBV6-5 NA CASSYGQLGISPLHF TGTGCCAGCAGTTACGGGCAGCTAGGGATTTCACCCCTCCACTTT
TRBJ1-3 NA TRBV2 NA CASSEGGHSGNTIYF TGTGCCAGCAGTGAAGGGGGTCACTCTGGAAACACCATATATTTT
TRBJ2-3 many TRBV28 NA CASSRPSREWTDTQYF TGTGCCAGCAGCCGTCCAAGCCGGGAGTGGACAGATACGCAGTATTTT
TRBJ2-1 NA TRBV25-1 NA CASSVDRTKSYNEQFF TGTGCCAGCAGTGTCGACAGGACCAAATCCTACAATGAGCAGTTCTTC
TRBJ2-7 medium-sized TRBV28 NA CASNEEGIEQYF TGTGCCAGCAACGAGGAGGGGATCGAGCAGTACTTC
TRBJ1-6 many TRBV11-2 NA CASSSQGWNSPLHF TGTGCCAGCAGCTCCCAGGGTTGGAATTCACCCCTCCACTTT
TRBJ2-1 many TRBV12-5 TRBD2 CASGNPGGEQFF TGTGCTAGTGGGAACCCGGGGGGGGAGCAGTTCTTC
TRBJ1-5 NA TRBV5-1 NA CASSFRTAVSRSEPQHF TGCGCCAGCAGCTTCCGGACCGCTGTTTCGAGGTCGGAGCCCCAGCATTTT
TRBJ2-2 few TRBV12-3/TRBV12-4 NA CASSLGTVAGELFF TGTGCCAGCAGTTTAGGGACAGTCGCCGGGGAGCTGTTTTTT
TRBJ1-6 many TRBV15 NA CATSLRVGGSALHF TGTGCCACCAGCTTGCGGGTAGGAGGTTCAGCCCTCCACTTT
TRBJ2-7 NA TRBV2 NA CASSERWGYEQYF TGTGCCAGCAGTGAACGGTGGGGCTACGAGCAGTACTTC
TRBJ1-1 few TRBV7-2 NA CASSLTQGAGTEAFF TGTGCCAGCAGCTTAACTCAGGGTGCTGGCACTGAAGCTTTCTTT
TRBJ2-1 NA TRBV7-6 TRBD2 CASSQGLAGGGEQFF TGTGCCAGCAGCCAGGGACTAGCGGGAGGTGGTGAGCAGTTCTTC
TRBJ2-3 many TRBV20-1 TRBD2 CSAAGLAGADTQYF TGCAGTGCCGCGGGACTAGCGGGAGCAGATACGCAGTATTTT
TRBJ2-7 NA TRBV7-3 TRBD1 CASSLFGQGPYEQYF TGTGCCAGCAGCTTATTCGGACAGGGGCCCTACGAGCAGTACTTC
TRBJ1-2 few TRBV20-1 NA CSAQSRAESNYGYTF TGCAGTGCCCAATCCAGGGCCGAAAGTAACTATGGCTACACCTTC
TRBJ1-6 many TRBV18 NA CASSLPSGSNSPLHF TGTGCCAGCTCACTACCGTCAGGGTCGAATTCACCCCTCCACTTT
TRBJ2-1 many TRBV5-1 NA CASSPTWVSYNEQFF TGCGCCAGCAGCCCCACCTGGGTCTCCTACAATGAGCAGTTCTTC
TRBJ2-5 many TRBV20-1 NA CSANTAAPQETQYF TGCAGTGCTAACACGGCGGCTCCCCAAGAGACCCAGTACTTC
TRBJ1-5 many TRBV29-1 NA CSVAGTTPNQPQHF TGCAGCGTAGCCGGGACAACCCCTAATCAGCCCCAGCATTTT
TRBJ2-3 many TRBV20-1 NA CSAMGVADYTDTQYF TGCAGTGCTATGGGAGTAGCGGACTACACAGATACGCAGTATTTT
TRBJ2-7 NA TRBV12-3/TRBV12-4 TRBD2 CASSLLASGGSYEQYF TGTGCCAGCAGTTTATTGGCTAGCGGGGGTTCCTACGAGCAGTACTTC
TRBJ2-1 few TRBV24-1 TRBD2 CATSDSFAGLAEGSSYNEQFF TGTGCCACCAGTGATTCCTTCGCGGGACTAGCGGAAGGAAGCTCCTACAATGAGCAGTTCTTC
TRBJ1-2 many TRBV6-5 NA CASTMKAGYGYTF TGTGCCAGCACCATGAAGGCGGGTTATGGCTACACCTTC
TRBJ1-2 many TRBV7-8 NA CASSLGVGAYGYTF TGTGCCAGCAGCTTAGGGGTGGGGGCCTATGGCTACACCTTC
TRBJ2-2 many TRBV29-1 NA CSANRGRGELFF TGCAGCGCCAATCGGGGGCGCGGGGAGCTGTTTTTT
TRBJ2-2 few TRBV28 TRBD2 CASTLTGLAGDRTGELFF TGTGCCAGCACCCTTACCGGACTAGCGGGAGATAGAACCGGGGAGCTGTTTTTT
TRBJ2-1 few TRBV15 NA CATSRDGNNEQFF TGTGCCACCAGCAGAGATGGGAACAATGAGCAGTTCTTC
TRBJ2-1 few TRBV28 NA CASSPLGPPSSYNEQFF TGTGCCAGCAGTCCCTTAGGACCTCCGAGCTCCTACAATGAGCAGTTCTTC
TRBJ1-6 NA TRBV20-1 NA CSAAPRGGLSSPLHF TGCAGTGCCGCCCCCCGGGGGGGTTTATCTTCACCCCTCCACTTT